This T cell receptor (beta chain) derives from a study of blood T cell repertoires in COVID-19. Study-level background: In each case, the material was cDNA or gDNA derived from T cells, B-cell-depleted T cells, or PBMCs.

The study drew participants aged about 18 to 95 years from roughly 25 US areas. Original analysis: The assay estimated nucleated cells by amplifying reference gene primers. TCRdb keeps only in-frame clones here, not all; method: immunoSEQ multiplex PCR. Clone size and the V and J calls come from that table; the DNA yielded D and trimming. Among about 180,000 clones, roughly nine tenths were seen once, and the ten largest hold over 2%. Germline values: CDR1 SGHAT, CDR2 FQNNGV. This CDR3 region has 16 residues. The J segment lost 4 bases and the V segment lost 1 base, leaving 3 bases of the junction unmatched.

The TCR sequence derives from a woman aged 40 to 50 with acute COVID-19. The sample was PBMCs or T cells enriched from blood (not recorded which). The V and J genes are TRBV11-2 and TRBJ2-5, with 13 positions matching TRBD2. CDR3 bases: TGTGCCAGCAGCTTAGGGGGGACTAGCGGGGTAGAGACCCAGTACTTC. Its protein product is CASSLGGTSGVETQYF. The entire variable domain, with the rest obtained from reference TRBV11-2 and TRBJ2-5, is as follows: EAGVAQSPRYKIIEKRQSVAFWCNPISGHATLYWYQQILGQGPKLLIQFQNNGVVDDSQLPKDRFSAERLKGVDSTLKIQPAKLEDSAVYLCASSLGGTSGVETQYFGPGTRLLVL.